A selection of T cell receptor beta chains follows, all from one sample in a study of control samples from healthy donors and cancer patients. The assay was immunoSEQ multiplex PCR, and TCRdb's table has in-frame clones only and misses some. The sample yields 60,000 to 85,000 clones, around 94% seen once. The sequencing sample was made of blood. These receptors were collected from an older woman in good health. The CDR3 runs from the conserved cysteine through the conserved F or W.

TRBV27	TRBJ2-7	CASSLRRGSSYEQYF
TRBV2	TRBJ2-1	CASSEGTEKQFF
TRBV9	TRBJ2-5	CASSVGGGQETQYF
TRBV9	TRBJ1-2	CASSVGSPGQSYGYTF
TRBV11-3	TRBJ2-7	CASSLDGFADYEQYF
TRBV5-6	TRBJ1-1	CASRRGVGYTEAFF
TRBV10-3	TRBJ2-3	CAIAGRGGTDTQYF
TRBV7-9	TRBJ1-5	CASSLSGTGFQPQHF
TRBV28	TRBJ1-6	CASSLGQYNSPLHF
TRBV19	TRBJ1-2	CASSPDGANYGYTF
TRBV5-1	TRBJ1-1	CASTPEGALPKAFF
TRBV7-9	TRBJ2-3	CASSFLAGGPDTQYF
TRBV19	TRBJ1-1	CASMYGGGMNTEAFF
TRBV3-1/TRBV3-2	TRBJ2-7	CASSLTSGTNYEQYF
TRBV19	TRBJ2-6	CASSEGGYGANVLTF
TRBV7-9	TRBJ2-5	CASSLAVGARETQYF
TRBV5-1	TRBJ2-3	CASSLGGPPDTQYF
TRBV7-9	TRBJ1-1	CASLGTGLTEAFF
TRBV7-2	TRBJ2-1	CASSITGHSYNEQFF
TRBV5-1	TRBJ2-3	CASSLRQSTDTQYF
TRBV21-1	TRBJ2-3	CASSNPGGADTQYF
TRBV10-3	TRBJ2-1	CATSGQRNEQFF
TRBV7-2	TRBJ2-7	CASTSRGPYEQYF
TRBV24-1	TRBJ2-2	CATSDPGTGGTGELFF
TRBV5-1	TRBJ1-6	CASSLVQGFGNSPLHF
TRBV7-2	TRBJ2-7	CAGSLEWSYEQYF
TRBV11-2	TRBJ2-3	CASSFEHRTQYF
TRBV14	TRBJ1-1	CASSQVALNTEAFF
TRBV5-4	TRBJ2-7	CASSDGRVYEQYF
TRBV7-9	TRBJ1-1	CASSFGTVNTEAFF
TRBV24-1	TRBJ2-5	CATSDPGTSGTPSRETQYF
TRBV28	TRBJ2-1	CASSSPGQGYNEQFF
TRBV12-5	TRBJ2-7	CASGFDVSRVSGTAYEQYF
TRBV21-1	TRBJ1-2	CASSIPGQGAVGYTF
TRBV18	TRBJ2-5	CASTLMGYQETQYF
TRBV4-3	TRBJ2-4	CASSQGFRNIQYF
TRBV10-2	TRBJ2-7	CASSRSRVSYEQYF
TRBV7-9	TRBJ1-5	CASSLSGNQPQHF
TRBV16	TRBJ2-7	CASRPALGVSSYEQYF
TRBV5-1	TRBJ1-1	CASSLRDMNTEAFF
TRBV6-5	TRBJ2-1	CASHTRRNEQFF
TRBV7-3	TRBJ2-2	CASSPDRASTGELFF
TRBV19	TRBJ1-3	CASTRDRGSGNTIYF
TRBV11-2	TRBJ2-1	CASSLEDYEQFF
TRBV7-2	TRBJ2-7	CASSNPLAYEQYF
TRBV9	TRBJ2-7	CASSVGPAGGYEQYF
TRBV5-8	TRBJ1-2	CASRPRGGQDGYTF
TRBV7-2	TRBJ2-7	CASSLDRGDHYEQYF
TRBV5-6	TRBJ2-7	CASSLFLEAYEQYF
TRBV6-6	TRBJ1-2	CASSNGQEKGYTF
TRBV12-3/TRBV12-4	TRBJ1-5	CASRRISNQPQHF
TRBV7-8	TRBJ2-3	CASSPRVGGPADTQYF
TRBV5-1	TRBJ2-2	CASLSGLRGGELFF